This T cell receptor (beta chain) was identified during a study of blood T cell repertoires in COVID-19. Study in general: The United States, Italy and Spain were the sources of the acute and convalescent COVID-19 samples. Nucleic acid was either cDNA or gDNA, and it came from T cells, B-cell-depleted T cells, or PBMCs.

This CDR3 spans 15 amino acids. Germline trimming cut 2 bases from V and 5 bases from J; bases unmatched to any gene: 5. Germline CDR1 reads KGHSH; CDR2 reads LQKENI. Authors' data handling: Estimates of nucleated cell counts were drawn from the amplification of reference gene primers. The table came from immunoSEQ multiplex PCR; TCRdb's copy has only in-frame clones and leaves some out. V and J calls plus clone size are reproduced from that table; the DNA served to infer D and trimming. The table has approximately 59,000 clones, approximately 78% seen once; the top ten hold more than 15%. The sample holds one count of this clone.

The source is a man aged 80 or over with acute or convalescent COVID-19. The sequenced sample was peripheral blood. This chain connects TRBV18 to TRBJ2-5; TRBD2 aligns across 10 bases. The CDR3 region is CASSPTLAGEETQYF. Here the CDR3 DNA reads TGTGCCAGCTCACCAACGCTAGCGGGGGAGGAGACCCAGTACTTC.